Following are 14 T cell receptor beta chains from one sample sequenced in a study of T cell responses to AZD1222 COVID-19 vaccine. Only in-frame clones appear in the TCRdb table, and some are missing; sequencing was by immunoSEQ multiplex PCR. This table has about 150,000 clones, approximately 90% appearing once. The sample in question was peripheral blood, obtained after recovery from COVID-19. The receptors come from an adult who had recovered from COVID-19.

This clone was counted a few times. The gene calls are TRBV10-3 and TRBJ2-7; tentative D call: TRBD1 (6 bases). Between the trimmed V and J ends, which lost 8 bases and 1 base, there was a span of 12 bases. The CDR3 extends over 13 amino acids. Germline-derived CDR1 and CDR2 are ENHRY and SYGVKD. The CDR3: CAIEGERSYEQYF. CDR3 DNA: TGTGCCATCGAGGGGGAAAGGTCCTACGAGCAGTACTTC.

CDR3 amino acids: CASKGTPDQETQYF. CDR3 nucleotide sequence: TGTGCCAGCAAGGGCACACCAGACCAAGAGACCCAGTACTTC. This chain uses TRBV27 with TRBJ2-5; D unresolved. Trimming took 7 bases from V and 0 from J, leaving 12 bases between them. The CDR3 has 14 amino acids. Germline-derived CDR1 and CDR2 are MNHEY and SMNVEV (reference sequence).

This clone was detected a few times. The genes are TRBV19 and TRBJ1-2, with no clear D. Germline V CDR1 and CDR2: LNHDA, SQIVND (reference sequence). V lost 6 bases and J 1 base, leaving 9 bases between the germline ends. The CDR3 is 13 amino acids. CDR3 residues: CASREHDNYGYTF. CDR3 nucleotides: TGTGCCAGTAGAGAACACGATAACTATGGCTACACCTTC. Variable domain in full (rest from reference TRBV19 and TRBJ1-2): DGGITQSPKYLFRKEGQNVTLSCEQNLNHDAMYWYRQDPGQGLRLIYYSQIVNDFQKGDIAEGYSVSREKKESFPLTVTSAQKNPTAFYLCASREHDNYGYTFGSGTRLTVV.

This clone has just a few counts. DNA of the CDR3: TGTGCCAGCAGTTATGACAGTCTGAATCAGCCCCAGCATTTT. Translating gives CASSYDSLNQPQHF. The chain has TRBV6-2 or TRBV6-3 and TRBJ1-5; tentative D call: TRBD1 (5 bases). Per the germline V gene, CDR1 is MNHEY and CDR2 is SVGEGT. V lost 3 bases to trimming and J lost 4 bases, with 10 bases between them. There are 14 residues in the CDR3.

To note about this clone: Sequence at one end of the junction differs from germline and may be a read error. This chain connects TRBV9 to TRBJ2-6, with D perhaps TRBD1 (5 bases). This CDR3 comprises 15 residues. Germline V CDR1 and CDR2: SGDLS, YYNGEE. CDR3 in amino acids: CASSVGGSWANVLTF. The DNA of the CDR3 is TGTGCCAGCAGCGTAGGGGGCTCTTGGGCCAACGTCCTGACTTTC. Full variable domain (remainder filled in from reference TRBV9 and TRBJ2-6): DSGVTQTPKHLITATGQRVTLRCSPRSGDLSVYWYQQSLDQGLQFLIQYYNGEERAKGNILERFSAQQFPDLHSELNLSSLELGDSALYFCASSVGGSWANVLTFGAGSRLTVL.

This clone came up once. This chain uses TRBV6-4 with TRBJ1-1, with unresolved D. The CDR3 is 18 residues long. Germline V gene data show CDR1 as MRHNA and CDR2 as SNTAGT. V lost 0 bases, J lost 2 bases, and 19 bases lay in between. Written as DNA, the CDR3 is TGTGCCAGCAGTGACTCACAAGGGAGGGTCAGGCGTAACACTGAAGCTTTCTTT. It codes for CASSDSQGRVRRNTEAFF.

The V gene is TRBV19, the J gene TRBJ1-2; no clear D. This CDR3 is 13 amino acids long. Germline loops: CDR1 LNHDA, CDR2 SQIVND (reference sequence). Trimming took off 10 bases at V and 2 bases at J, with 14 bases between the two ends. CDR3 residues: CATTNGFNYGYTF. As DNA, the CDR3 is TGTGCCACTACAAACGGATTCAACTATGGCTACACCTTC.

The chain has TRBV7-8 and TRBJ2-2; D is perhaps TRBD2 (5 bases). CDR1 is SGHVS and CDR2 is FQNEAQ in the germline V gene. The CDR3 spans 15 residues. V dropped 1 base and J dropped 6 bases, with 12 bases sitting between them. The chain's CDR3 is CASSLVRGGPGELFF. The CDR3, as DNA: TGTGCCAGCAGCTTAGTTCGAGGAGGCCCCGGGGAGCTGTTTTTT.

The genes are TRBV5-1 and TRBJ1-4; D not certain. The ends were cut back, 0 bases at V and 6 bases at J, with 9 bases in the middle. The length of the CDR3 is 14 residues. From germline, CDR1 is SGHRS and CDR2 YFSETQ. CDR3 DNA sequence: TGCGCCAGCAGCTTGGGTGGGGTGGATGAAAAACTGTTTTTT. Encoded protein: CASSLGGVDEKLFF.

V usage is TRBV6-1 and J usage is TRBJ1-1, with D perhaps TRBD1 (6 bases). Trimming stripped 2 bases from V and 11 bases from J, with 18 bases between. There are 14 residues in the CDR3. Germline assignment: CDR1 MNHNS and CDR2 SASEGT. CDR3 coding DNA: TGTGCCAGCAGTGAATGGGGTATGGGAGGGGGGGCTTTCTTT. Its translation: CASSEWGMGGGAFF.

The V and J genes are TRBV27 and TRBJ1-1; a weak D match, TRBD1 (6 bases). Trimming shortened V by 5 bases and J by 7 bases, and 23 bases separated the two germline ends. The CDR3 is 16 amino acids. From germline, CDR1 is MNHEY and CDR2 SMNVEV (reference sequence). The CDR3 sequence is CASSTTQGFMRDEAFF. The DNA for the CDR3 is TGTGCCAGCAGTACGACGCAGGGGTTCATGCGAGATGAAGCTTTCTTT.

The chain couples TRBV11-2 to TRBJ2-7; possibly TRBD2 for D (5 bases). V was clipped by 4 bases and J by 9 bases, with 13 bases between them. The CDR3 extends over 12 amino acids. Germline loops: CDR1 SGHAT, CDR2 FQNNGV. CDR3 sequence reads: CASSSEDWVQYF. The CDR3 DNA follows: TGTGCCAGCAGCTCGGAGGACTGGGTGCAGTACTTC.

The genes are TRBV12-3 or TRBV12-4 and TRBJ1-2; D not certain. V lost 3 bases and J 8 bases, leaving 10 bases between the germline ends. This CDR3 spans 12 amino acids. CDR3 nucleotide sequence: TGTGCCAGCAGTTTGAGGCTAAGGGGCTACACCTTC. Protein product: CASSLRLRGYTF.

The chain recombines TRBV7-9 with TRBJ2-7; D may be TRBD1 or TRBD2 (5 bases each). V was pared by 4 bases and J by 7 bases, with 11 bases between. This CDR3 region has 12 residues. Germline CDR1 SEHNR, CDR2 FQNEAQ (reference sequence). In DNA, the CDR3 is TGTGCCAGCAGCTCCGGGGCCCTAGAGCAGTACTTC. Protein: CASSSGALEQYF.